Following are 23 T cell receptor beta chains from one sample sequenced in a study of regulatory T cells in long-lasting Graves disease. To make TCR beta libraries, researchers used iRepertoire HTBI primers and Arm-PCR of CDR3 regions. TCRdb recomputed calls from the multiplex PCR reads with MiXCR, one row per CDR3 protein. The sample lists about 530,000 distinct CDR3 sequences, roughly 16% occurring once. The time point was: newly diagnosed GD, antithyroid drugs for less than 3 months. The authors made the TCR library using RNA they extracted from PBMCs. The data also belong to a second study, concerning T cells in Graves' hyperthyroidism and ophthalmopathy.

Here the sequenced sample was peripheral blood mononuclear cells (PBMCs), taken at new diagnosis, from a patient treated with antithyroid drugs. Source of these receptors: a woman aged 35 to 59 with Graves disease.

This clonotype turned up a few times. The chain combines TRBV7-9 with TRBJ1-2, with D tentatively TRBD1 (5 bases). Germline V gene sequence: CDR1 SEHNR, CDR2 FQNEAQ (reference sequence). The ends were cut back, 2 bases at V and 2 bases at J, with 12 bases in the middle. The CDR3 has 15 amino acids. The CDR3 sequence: CASSLSGQTNYGYTF. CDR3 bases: TGTGCCAGCAGCTTATCGGGGCAGACAAACTATGGCTACACCTTC.

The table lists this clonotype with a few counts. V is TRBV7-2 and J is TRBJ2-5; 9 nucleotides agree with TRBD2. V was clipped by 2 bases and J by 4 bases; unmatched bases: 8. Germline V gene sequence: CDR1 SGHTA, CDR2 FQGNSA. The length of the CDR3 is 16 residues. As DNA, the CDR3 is TGTGCCAGCAGCTTAAATGCGGGGGGGCCGGGAGAGACCCAGTACTTC. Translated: CASSLNAGGPGETQYF.

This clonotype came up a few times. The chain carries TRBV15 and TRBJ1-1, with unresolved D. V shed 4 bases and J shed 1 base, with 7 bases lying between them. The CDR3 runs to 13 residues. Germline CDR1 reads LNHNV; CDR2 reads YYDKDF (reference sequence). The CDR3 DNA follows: TGTGCCACCAGCAAAAGGGCGAACACTGAAGCTTTCTTT. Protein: CATSKRANTEAFF.

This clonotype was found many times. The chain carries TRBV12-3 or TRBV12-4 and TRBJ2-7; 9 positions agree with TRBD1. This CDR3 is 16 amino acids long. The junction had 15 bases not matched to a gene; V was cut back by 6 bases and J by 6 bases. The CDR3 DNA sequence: TGTGCCAGCAGGGGAACAGGGGGCCCAGGGAAGGGCGAGCAGTACTTC. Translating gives CASRGTGGPGKGEQYF.

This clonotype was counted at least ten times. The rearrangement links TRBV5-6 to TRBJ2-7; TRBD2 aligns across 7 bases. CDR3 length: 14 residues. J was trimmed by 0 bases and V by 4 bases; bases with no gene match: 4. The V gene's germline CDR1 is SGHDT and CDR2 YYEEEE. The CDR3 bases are TGTGCCAGCAGCGGCAGCGGGGCCTCCTACGAGCAGTACTTC. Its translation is CASSGSGASYEQYF. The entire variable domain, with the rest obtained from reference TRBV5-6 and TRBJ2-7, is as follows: DAGVTQSPTHLIKTRGQQVTLRCSPKSGHDTVSWYQQALGQGPQFIFQYYEEEERQRGNFPDRFSGHQFPNYSSELNVNALLLGDSALYLCASSGSGASYEQYFGPGTRLTVT.

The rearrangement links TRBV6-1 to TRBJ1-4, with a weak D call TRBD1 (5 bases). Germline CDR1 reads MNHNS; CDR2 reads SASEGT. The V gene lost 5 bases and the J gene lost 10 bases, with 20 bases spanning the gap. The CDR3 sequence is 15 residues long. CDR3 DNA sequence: TGTGCCAGCAGTCCGCCCGGGACCGACACCAGAAAACTGTTTTTT. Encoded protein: CASSPPGTDTRKLFF.

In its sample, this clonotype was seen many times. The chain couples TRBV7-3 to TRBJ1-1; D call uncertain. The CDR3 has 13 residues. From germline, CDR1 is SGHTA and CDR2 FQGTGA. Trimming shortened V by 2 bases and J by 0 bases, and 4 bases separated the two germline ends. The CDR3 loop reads CASSLSVNTEAFF. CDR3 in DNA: TGTGCCAGCAGCTTATCAGTGAACACTGAAGCTTTCTTT.

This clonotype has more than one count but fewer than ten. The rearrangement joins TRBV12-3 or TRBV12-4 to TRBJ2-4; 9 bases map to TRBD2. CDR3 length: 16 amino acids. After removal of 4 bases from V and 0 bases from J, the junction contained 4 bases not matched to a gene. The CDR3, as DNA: TGTGCCAGCAGTTCCGGGACTAGCCGAGCCAAAAACATTCAGTACTTC. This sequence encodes CASSSGTSRAKNIQYF.

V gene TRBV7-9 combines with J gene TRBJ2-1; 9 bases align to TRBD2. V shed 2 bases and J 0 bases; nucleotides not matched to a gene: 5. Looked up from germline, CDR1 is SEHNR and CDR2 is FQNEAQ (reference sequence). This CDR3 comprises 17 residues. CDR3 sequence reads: CASSLRRGGSSYNEQFF. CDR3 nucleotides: TGTGCCAGCAGCTTACGGCGGGGGGGAAGCTCCTACAATGAGCAGTTCTTC.

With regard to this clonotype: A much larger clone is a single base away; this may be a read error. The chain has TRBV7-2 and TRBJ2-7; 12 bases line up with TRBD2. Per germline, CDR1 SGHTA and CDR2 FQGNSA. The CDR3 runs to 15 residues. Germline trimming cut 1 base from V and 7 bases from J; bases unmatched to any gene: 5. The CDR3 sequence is CASSLVSSGGGEQYF. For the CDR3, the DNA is TGTGCCAGCAGCTTAGTCTCTAGCGGGGGGGGTGAGCAGTACTTC.

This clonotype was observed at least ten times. The CDR3 loop reads CASSVDRGRNYGYTF. Written as DNA, the CDR3 is TGTGCCAGTAGTGTGGACAGGGGGCGGAACTATGGCTACACCTTC. V gene TRBV19 combines with J gene TRBJ1-2, with TRBD1 identical over 11 bases. CDR3 length: 15 residues. Germline V gene data show CDR1 as LNHDA and CDR2 as SQIVND (reference sequence). The V segment lost 5 bases and the J segment 2 bases; nucleotides outside the gene matches: 4.

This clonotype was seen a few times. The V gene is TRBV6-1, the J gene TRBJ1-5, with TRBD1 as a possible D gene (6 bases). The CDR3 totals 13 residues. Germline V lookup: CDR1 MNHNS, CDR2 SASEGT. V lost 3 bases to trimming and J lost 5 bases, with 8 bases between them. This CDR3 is CASSDNRDQPQHF. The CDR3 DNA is TGTGCCAGCAGTGACAACAGGGATCAGCCCCAGCATTTT.

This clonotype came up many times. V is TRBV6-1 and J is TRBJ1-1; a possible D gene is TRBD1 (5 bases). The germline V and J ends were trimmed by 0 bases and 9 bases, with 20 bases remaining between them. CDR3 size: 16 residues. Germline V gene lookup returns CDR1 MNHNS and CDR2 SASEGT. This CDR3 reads CASSEALRSAGTQAFF. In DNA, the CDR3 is TGTGCCAGCAGTGAAGCGCTTAGGTCGGCAGGGACCCAAGCTTTCTTT.

CDR3 sequence: CASSIVWGANTEAFF. In nucleotides, the CDR3 is TGTGCCAGTAGTATAGTTTGGGGGGCGAACACTGAAGCTTTCTTT. The rearrangement links TRBV19 to TRBJ1-1, with D tentatively TRBD1 (6 bases). CDR3 length equals 15 residues. Looked up from germline, CDR1 is LNHDA and CDR2 is SQIVND (reference sequence). Trimming removed 1 base from V and 1 base from J, with 10 bases in between.

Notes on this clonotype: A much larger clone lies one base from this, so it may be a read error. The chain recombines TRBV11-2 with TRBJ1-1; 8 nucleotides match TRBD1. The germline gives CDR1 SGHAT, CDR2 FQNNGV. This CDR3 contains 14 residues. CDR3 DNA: TGTGCCGGCAGCTCTAGGACAGGGTCCACTGAAGCTTTCTTT. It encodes CAGSSRTGSTEAFF.

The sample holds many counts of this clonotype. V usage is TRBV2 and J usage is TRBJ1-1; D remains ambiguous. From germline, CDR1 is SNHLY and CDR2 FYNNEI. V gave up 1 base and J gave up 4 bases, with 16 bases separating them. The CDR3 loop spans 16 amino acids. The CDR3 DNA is TGTGCCAGCAGTGAAGTAGCGGTGTTGAGAGGCACTGAAGCTTTCTTT. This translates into CASSEVAVLRGTEAFF.

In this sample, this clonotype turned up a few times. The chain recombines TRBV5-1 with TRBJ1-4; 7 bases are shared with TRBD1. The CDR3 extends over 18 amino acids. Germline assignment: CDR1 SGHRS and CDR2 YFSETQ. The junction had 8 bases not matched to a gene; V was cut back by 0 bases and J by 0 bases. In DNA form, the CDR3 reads TGCGCCAGCAGCTTGGGGGGACAGCTCGCAGCAACTAATGAAAAACTGTTTTTT. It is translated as CASSLGGQLAATNEKLFF.

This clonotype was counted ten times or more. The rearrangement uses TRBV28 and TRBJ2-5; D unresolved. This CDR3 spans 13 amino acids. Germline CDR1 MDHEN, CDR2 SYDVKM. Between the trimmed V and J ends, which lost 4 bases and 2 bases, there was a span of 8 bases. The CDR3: CASSSASQETQYF. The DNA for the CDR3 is TGTGCCAGCAGTTCGGCTAGTCAAGAGACCCAGTACTTC.

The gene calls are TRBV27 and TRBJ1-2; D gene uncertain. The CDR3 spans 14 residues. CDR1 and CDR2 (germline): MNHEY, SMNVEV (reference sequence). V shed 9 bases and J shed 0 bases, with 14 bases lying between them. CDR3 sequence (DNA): TGTGCCAGTTGGACCCGGAGTGCTAACTATGGCTACACCTTC. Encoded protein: CASWTRSANYGYTF.

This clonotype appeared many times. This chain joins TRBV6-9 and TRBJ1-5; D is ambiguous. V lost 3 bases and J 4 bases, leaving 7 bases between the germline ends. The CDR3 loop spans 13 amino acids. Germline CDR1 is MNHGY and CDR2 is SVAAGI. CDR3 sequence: CASSYDGNQPQHF. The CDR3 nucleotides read TGTGCCAGCAGTTACGATGGTAATCAGCCCCAGCATTTT.

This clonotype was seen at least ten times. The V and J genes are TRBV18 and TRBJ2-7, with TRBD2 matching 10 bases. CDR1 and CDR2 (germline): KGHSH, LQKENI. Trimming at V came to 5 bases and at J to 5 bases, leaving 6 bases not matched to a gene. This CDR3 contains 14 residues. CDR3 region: CASSAGTSVHEQYF. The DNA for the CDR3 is TGTGCCAGCTCAGCCGGGACTAGCGTCCACGAGCAGTACTTC.

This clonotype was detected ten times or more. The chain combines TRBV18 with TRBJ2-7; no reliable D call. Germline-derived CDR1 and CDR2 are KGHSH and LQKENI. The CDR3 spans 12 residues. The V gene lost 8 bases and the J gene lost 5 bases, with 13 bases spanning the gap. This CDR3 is CASTIPGHEQYF. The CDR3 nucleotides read TGTGCCAGCACGATTCCCGGCCACGAGCAGTACTTC.

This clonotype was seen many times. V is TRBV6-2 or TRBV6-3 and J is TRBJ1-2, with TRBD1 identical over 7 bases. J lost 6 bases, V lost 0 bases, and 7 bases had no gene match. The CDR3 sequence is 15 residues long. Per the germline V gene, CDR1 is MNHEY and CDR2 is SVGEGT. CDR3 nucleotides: TGTGCCAGCAGTTACTCAGTGTTCGGGACAGATGGCTACACCTTC. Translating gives CASSYSVFGTDGYTF.